This is a list of T cell receptor beta chains from one sample in a study of blood T cell repertoires in COVID-19. Assay: immunoSEQ multiplex PCR; the TCRdb copy retains only in-frame clones and omits some. Of tens of thousands of clones listed, about 79% are singletons. The specimen sequenced was peripheral blood. The receptors come from a human donor with acute or convalescent COVID-19. The donor label of this sample is uncertain. Both conserved end residues are part of each CDR3. The D gene is left open where the match is weak. Size is stated for part of the rows, as once, few or many counts, or as a class when the clone is expanded.

cdr3_length: 14
clone_size: -
v_call: TRBV5-1
j_call: TRBJ1-4
d_call: -
cdr3_nt: TGCGCCAGCAGCTTGGGAACGTCGGGTGAAAAACTGTTTTTT
cdr3_aa: CASSLGTSGEKLFF

cdr3_length: 12
clone_size: -
v_call: TRBV19
j_call: TRBJ1-5
d_call: -
cdr3_nt: TGTGCCAGTAGTATCGGGTGGGAGCCCCAGCATTTT
cdr3_aa: CASSIGWEPQHF

cdr3_length: 11
clone_size: -
v_call: TRBV9
j_call: TRBJ2-7
d_call: -
cdr3_nt: TGTGCCAGCAGCGTAGCGTACGAGCAGTACTTC
cdr3_aa: CASSVAYEQYF

cdr3_length: 20
clone_size: -
v_call: TRBV6-2/TRBV6-3
j_call: TRBJ1-1
d_call: TRBD1
cdr3_nt: TGTGCCAGCAGTTACTCGGGGGACAGGGGCTACCTTAACATGAACACTGAAGCTTTCTTT
cdr3_aa: CASSYSGDRGYLNMNTEAFF

cdr3_length: 12
clone_size: -
v_call: TRBV6-6
j_call: TRBJ2-5
d_call: -
cdr3_nt: TGTGCCAGCAGTTACTCGAGAGAGACCCAGTACTTC
cdr3_aa: CASSYSRETQYF

cdr3_length: 16
clone_size: -
v_call: TRBV19
j_call: TRBJ2-7
d_call: -
cdr3_nt: TGTGCCAGTAGCCACCGCTCCCACGGGGAAGCCTACGAGCAGTACTTC
cdr3_aa: CASSHRSHGEAYEQYF

cdr3_length: 14
clone_size: -
v_call: TRBV19
j_call: TRBJ1-4
d_call: -
cdr3_nt: TGTGCCAGCATGACGGGAGGGAATAATGAAAAACTGTTTTTT
cdr3_aa: CASMTGGNNEKLFF

cdr3_length: 15
clone_size: few
v_call: TRBV5-1
j_call: TRBJ2-1
d_call: -
cdr3_nt: TGCGCCAGCAGCGTGGACCGTCCCCGGGACAATGAGCAGTTCTTC
cdr3_aa: CASSVDRPRDNEQFF

cdr3_length: 11
clone_size: -
v_call: TRBV29-1
j_call: TRBJ2-7
d_call: -
cdr3_nt: TGCAGCGTTGTACAGGGTTACGAGCAGTACTTC
cdr3_aa: CSVVQGYEQYF

cdr3_length: 15
clone_size: -
v_call: TRBV7-6
j_call: TRBJ2-7
d_call: TRBD1
cdr3_nt: TGTGCCAGCAGCTTAGAAGGACAGGGTCCCTACGAGCAGTACTTC
cdr3_aa: CASSLEGQGPYEQYF

cdr3_length: 14
clone_size: -
v_call: TRBV14
j_call: TRBJ2-1
d_call: -
cdr3_nt: TGTGCCAGCAGCCAGGTCAGCTCCTACAATGAGCAGTTCTTC
cdr3_aa: CASSQVSSYNEQFF

cdr3_length: 17
clone_size: -
v_call: TRBV28
j_call: TRBJ1-1
d_call: TRBD1
cdr3_nt: TGTGCCAGCGGAGTGGGAGGGGCAGGGGGCATGAACACTGAAGCTTTCTTT
cdr3_aa: CASGVGGAGGMNTEAFF

cdr3_length: 15
clone_size: -
v_call: TRBV4-3
j_call: TRBJ2-7
d_call: TRBD1
cdr3_nt: TGCGCCAGCAGCCAGGACAGGGGATCCTCCTACGAGCAGTACTTC
cdr3_aa: CASSQDRGSSYEQYF

cdr3_length: 15
clone_size: -
v_call: TRBV7-9
j_call: TRBJ2-3
d_call: TRBD2
cdr3_nt: TGTGCCAGCAGCTCTAGCGGGGGTTTCACAGATACGCAGTATTTT
cdr3_aa: CASSSSGGFTDTQYF